This entry is about one TCR beta chain. Assignment of participants to cohorts was predicated upon participant-reported clinical history. The sample belongs to a study of blood T cell repertoires in COVID-19. V lost 3 bases to trimming and J lost 1 base, with 11 bases between them. The CDR3 loop spans 15 amino acids. Germline V gene lookup returns CDR1 MNHEY and CDR2 SMNVEV (reference sequence). Sequenced by immunoSEQ multiplex PCR; TCRdb stores in-frame clones only, minus some. The sample includes 200,000 to 250,000 clones, 70% to 90% of them seen just once. The genes are TRBV27 and TRBJ2-3; no reliable D call. The specimen was PBMCs or T cells enriched from blood (not recorded which). This receptor was taken from a man aged 25 to 40 who had recovered from COVID-19. The DNA for the CDR3 is TGTGCCAGCAGTTTTAGGAGAGATGGCACAGATACGCAGTATTTT. Translated, it gives CASSFRRDGTDTQYF.